The next 10 T cell receptor beta chains were all read from a single sample in a study of T cells after yellow fever vaccination. From the 5' RACE reads, TCRdb called clonotypes with MiXCR, one entry per CDR3 protein. This sample yields 150,000 to 200,000 distinct CDR3 sequences, of which approximately 6.2% are seen a single time; roughly 3% belongs to the top ten. Source: CD4+ T cells sorted from PBMCs, taken on the day of the first yellow fever vaccination. The origin of the receptors is a man aged 18-30 years who received the YFV17D yellow fever vaccine.

This clonotype was seen at least ten times. The genes are TRBV5-1 and TRBJ1-1, with a weak D call TRBD1 (6 bases). CDR1 is SGHRS and CDR2 is YFSETQ in the germline V gene. The CDR3 sequence is 15 residues long. Trimming stripped 0 bases from V and 3 bases from J, with 12 bases between. Here the CDR3 reads CASSLARGGDTEAFF. The CDR3 DNA reads as TGCGCCAGCAGCTTGGCCAGGGGTGGGGACACTGAAGCTTTCTTT. The whole variable domain, remainder taken from reference TRBV5-1 and TRBJ1-1, is KAGVTQTPRYLIKTRGQQVTLSCSPISGHRSVSWYQQTPGQGLQFLFEYFSETQRNKGNFPGRFSGRQFSNSRSEMNVSTLELGDSALYLCASSLARGGDTEAFFGQGTRLTVV.

This clonotype was seen repeatedly, ten times or more. The gene calls are TRBV18 and TRBJ2-7, with a tentative D call TRBD2 (6 bases). Trimming removed 2 bases from V and 6 bases from J, with 11 bases in between. Germline V gene lookup returns CDR1 KGHSH and CDR2 LQKENI. The CDR3 totals 13 residues. CDR3 nucleotides: TGTGCCAGCTCACCAAGGACTAAGGGCGAGCAGTACGTC. Translated: CASSPRTKGEQYV.

The CDR3 coding sequence is TGTGCCAGCAGCCCCAGGGACGCCTATGATGAGCAGTTCTTC. Its translation is CASSPRDAYDEQFF. V and J are TRBV6-1 and TRBJ2-1, with D perhaps assigned TRBD1 or TRBD2 (5 bases each). The V end lost 6 bases, the J end lost 8 bases, and 17 bases lay between the germline ends. Germline values: CDR1 MNHNS, CDR2 SASEGT. CDR3 length equals 14 residues.

This clonotype was counted between two and nine times. V and J are TRBV6-2 or TRBV6-3 and TRBJ2-2; D is undetermined. The CDR3 sequence is 14 residues long. The germline CDR1 and CDR2 sequences are MNHEY and SVGEGT. Trimming cost V 5 bases and J 0 bases, with 7 bases left between them. CDR3 in amino acids: CASSIYPNTGELFF. The CDR3 DNA sequence: TGTGCCAGCAGTATCTATCCGAACACCGGGGAGCTGTTTTTT.

This clonotype was seen ten or more times. CDR3 protein: CASSWGGGSYEQYF. The CDR3 DNA follows: TGTGCCAGCAGCTGGGGAGGGGGATCCTACGAGCAGTACTTC. The chain joins TRBV7-2 to TRBJ2-7; tentative D call: TRBD2 (7 bases). V was cut by 4 bases and J by 1 base, with 11 bases left in between. Germline V gives CDR1 SGHTA, CDR2 FQGNSA. This CDR3 spans 14 amino acids.

This chain links TRBV4-1 with TRBJ2-7; D is possibly TRBD1 (7 bases). The CDR3 loop spans 14 amino acids. In germline, CDR1 is MGHRA, CDR2 YSYEKL. V shed 2 bases and J shed 4 bases, with 12 bases lying between them. Written as DNA, the CDR3 is TGCGCCAGCAGCCAACGCGCAGGGGGGTACGAGCAGTACTTC. It is translated as CASSQRAGGYEQYF.

This clonotype was seen at least ten times. The chain has TRBV7-2 and TRBJ1-5; 8 nucleotides match TRBD1. The V gene's germline CDR1 is SGHTA and CDR2 FQGNSA. Germline trimming cut 1 base from V and 7 bases from J; bases unmatched to any gene: 3. This CDR3 is 14 amino acids long. The CDR3 DNA reads as TGTGCCAGCAGCTTAGGGGACAGGCCCCAGCCCCAGCATTTT. It yields the protein CASSLGDRPQPQHF.

This clonotype was counted a few times. The chain uses TRBV15 and TRBJ1-6, with D possibly being TRBD1 (6 bases). Germline-derived CDR1 and CDR2 are LNHNV and YYDKDF (reference sequence). The CDR3 totals 15 residues. Trimming pared 7 bases from V and 9 bases from J, leaving 19 bases between. CDR3 bases: TGTGCCACCACCTCGGGCAGGGGCTGGGGTTCACCCCTCCACTTT. Residues: CATTSGRGWGSPLHF.

The rearrangement links TRBV5-1 to TRBJ2-5, with D maybe TRBD2 (5 bases). The CDR3 runs to 15 residues. Germline CDR1 and CDR2: SGHRS and YFSETQ. Trimming left V 0 bases short and J 4 bases short, with 13 bases between. CDR3 nucleotide sequence: TGCGCCAGCAGCTTGGCCGGGGTAGCGCCAGAGACCCAGTACTTC. This codes for CASSLAGVAPETQYF.

This chain connects TRBV30 to TRBJ1-1; perhaps TRBD1 as D (6 bases). The CDR3 totals 15 residues. V shed 5 bases and J shed 2 bases, with 18 bases lying between them. Germline V gene data show CDR1 as GTSNPN and CDR2 as SVGIG (reference sequence). CDR3 in amino acids: CAWGPYGTTNTEAFF. The CDR3 coding sequence is TGTGCCTGGGGACCTTACGGGACAACTAACACTGAAGCTTTCTTT. Full variable domain (rest looked up from reference TRBV30 and TRBJ1-1): SQTIHQWPATLVQPVGSPLSLECTVEGTSNPNLYWYRQAAGRGLQLLFYSVGIGQISSEVPQNLSASRPQDRQFILSSKKLLLSDSGFYLCAWGPYGTTNTEAFFGQGTRLTVV.